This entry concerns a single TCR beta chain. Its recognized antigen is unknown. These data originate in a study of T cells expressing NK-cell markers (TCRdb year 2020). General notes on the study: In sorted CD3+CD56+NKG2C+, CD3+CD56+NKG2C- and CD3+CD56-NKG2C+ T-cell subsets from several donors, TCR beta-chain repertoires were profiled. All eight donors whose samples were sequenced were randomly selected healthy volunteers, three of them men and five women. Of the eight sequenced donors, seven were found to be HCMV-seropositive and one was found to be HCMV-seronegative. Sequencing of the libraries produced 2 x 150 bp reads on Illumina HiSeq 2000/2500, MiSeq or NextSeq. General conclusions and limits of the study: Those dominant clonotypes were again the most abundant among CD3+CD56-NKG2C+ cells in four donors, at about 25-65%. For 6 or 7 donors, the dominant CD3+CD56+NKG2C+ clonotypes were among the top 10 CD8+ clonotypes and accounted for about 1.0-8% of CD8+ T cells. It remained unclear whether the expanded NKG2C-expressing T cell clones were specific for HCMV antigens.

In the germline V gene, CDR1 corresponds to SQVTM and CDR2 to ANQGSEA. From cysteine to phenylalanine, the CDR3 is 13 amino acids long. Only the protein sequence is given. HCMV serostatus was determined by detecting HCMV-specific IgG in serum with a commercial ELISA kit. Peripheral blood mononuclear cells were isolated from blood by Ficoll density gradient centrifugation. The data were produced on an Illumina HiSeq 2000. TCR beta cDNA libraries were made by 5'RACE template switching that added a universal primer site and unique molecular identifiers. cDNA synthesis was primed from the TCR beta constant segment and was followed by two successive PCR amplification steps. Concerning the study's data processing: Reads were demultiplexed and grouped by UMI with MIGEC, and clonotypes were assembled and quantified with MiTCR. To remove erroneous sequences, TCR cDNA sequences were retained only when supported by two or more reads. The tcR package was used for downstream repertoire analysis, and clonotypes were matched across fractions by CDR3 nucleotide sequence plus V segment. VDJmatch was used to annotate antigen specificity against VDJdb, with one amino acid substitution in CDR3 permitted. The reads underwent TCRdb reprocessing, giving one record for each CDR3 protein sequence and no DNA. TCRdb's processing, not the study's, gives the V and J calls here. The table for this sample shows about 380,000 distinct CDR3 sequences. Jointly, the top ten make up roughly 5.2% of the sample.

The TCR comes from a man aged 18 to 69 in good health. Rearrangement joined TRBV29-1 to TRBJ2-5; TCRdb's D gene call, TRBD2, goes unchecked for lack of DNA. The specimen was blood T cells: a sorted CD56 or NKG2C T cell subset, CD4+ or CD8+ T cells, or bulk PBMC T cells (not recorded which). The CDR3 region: CSVGGTSQETQYF.